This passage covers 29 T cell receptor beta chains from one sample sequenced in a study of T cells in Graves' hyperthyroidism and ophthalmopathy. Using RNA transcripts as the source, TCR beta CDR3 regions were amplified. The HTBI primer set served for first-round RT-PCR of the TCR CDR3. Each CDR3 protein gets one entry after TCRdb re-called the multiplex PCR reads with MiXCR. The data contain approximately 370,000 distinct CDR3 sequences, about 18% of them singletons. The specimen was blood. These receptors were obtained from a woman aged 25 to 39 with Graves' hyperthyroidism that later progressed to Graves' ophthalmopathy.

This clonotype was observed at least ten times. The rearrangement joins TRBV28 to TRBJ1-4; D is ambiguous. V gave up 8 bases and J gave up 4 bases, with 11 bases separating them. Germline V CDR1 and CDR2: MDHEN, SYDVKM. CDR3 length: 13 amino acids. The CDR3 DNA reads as TGTGCCAGCGCGGACGGCATTAATGAAAAACTGTTTTTT. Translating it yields CASADGINEKLFF. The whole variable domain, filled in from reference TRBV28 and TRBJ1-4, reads DVKVTQSSRYLVKRTGEKVFLECVQDMDHENMFWYRQDPGLGLRLIYFSYDVKMKEKGDIPEGYSVSREKKERFSLILESASTNQTSMYLCASADGINEKLFFGSGTQLSVL.

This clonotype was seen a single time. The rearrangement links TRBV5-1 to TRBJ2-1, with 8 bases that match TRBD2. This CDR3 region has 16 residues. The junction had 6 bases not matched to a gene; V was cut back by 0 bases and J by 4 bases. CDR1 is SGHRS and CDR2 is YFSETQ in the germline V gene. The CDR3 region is CASSLAGGGTYNEQFF. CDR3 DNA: TGCGCCAGCAGCTTGGCGGGCGGGGGGACATACAATGAGCAGTTCTTC.

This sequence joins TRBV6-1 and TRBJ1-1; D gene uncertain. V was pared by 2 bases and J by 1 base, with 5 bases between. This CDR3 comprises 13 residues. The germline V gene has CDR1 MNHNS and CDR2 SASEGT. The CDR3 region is CASSEIQNTEAFF. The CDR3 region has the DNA TGTGCCAGCAGTGAAATACAGAACACTGAAGCTTTCTTT.

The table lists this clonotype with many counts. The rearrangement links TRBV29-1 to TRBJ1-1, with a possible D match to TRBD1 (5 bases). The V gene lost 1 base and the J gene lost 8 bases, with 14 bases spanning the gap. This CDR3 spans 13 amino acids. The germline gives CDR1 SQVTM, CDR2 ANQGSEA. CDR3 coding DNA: TGCAGCGTTGAAGGTCAGGGAGCTAGAGAAGCTTTCTTT. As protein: CSVEGQGAREAFF.

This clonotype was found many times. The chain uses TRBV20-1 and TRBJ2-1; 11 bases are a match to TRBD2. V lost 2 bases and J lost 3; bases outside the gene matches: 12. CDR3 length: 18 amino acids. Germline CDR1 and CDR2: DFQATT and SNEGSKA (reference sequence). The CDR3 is CSARHQISGTSGYNEQFF. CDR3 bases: TGCAGTGCTAGACATCAAATCTCCGGGACTAGCGGCTACAATGAGCAGTTCTTC.

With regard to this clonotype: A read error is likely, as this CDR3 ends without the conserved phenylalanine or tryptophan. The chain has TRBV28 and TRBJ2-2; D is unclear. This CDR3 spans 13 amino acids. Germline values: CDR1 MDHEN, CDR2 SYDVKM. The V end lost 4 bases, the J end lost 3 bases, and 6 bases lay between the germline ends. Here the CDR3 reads CASSYGYTGELFC. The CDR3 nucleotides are TGTGCCAGCAGTTACGGCTACACCGGGGAGCTGTTTTGT.

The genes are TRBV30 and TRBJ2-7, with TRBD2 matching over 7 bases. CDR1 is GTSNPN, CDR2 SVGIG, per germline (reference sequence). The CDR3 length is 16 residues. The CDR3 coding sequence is TGTGCAACGGGACGGACGTCCCAGCGGGGCACCTACGAGCAGTACTTC. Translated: CATGRTSQRGTYEQYF.

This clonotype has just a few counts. DNA of the CDR3: TGTGCCAGCAGAGATTCTCCGGGTCGTTCAACCTACGAGCAGTACTTC. Translation gives CASRDSPGRSTYEQYF. The rearrangement uses TRBV2 and TRBJ2-7, with D unclear. The CDR3 consists of 16 residues. Germline loops: CDR1 SNHLY, CDR2 FYNNEI. Trimming pared 6 bases from V and 2 bases from J, leaving 20 bases between.

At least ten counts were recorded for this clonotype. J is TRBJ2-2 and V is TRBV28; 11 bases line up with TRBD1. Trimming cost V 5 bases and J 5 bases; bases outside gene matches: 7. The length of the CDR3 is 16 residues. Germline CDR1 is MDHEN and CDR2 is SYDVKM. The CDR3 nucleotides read TGTGCCAGCAGTAGGGACAGGGGGGTATTTACCGGGGAGCTGTTTTTT. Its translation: CASSRDRGVFTGELFF.

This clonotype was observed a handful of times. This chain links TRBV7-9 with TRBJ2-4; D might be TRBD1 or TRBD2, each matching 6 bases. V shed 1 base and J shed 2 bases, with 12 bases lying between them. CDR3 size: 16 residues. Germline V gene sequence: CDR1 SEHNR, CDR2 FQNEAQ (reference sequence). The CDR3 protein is CASSLGGAGTKNIQYF. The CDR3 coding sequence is TGTGCCAGCAGCTTAGGGGGGGCGGGGACCAAAAACATTCAGTACTTC.

CDR3 nucleotides: TGTGCCAGTAGTATACTTCCGAGGACTAGCGTAGCCTCCTACAATGAGCAGTTCTTC. Translating it yields CASSILPRTSVASYNEQFF. This rearrangement joins TRBV19 to TRBJ2-1; 9 nucleotides agree with TRBD2. V shed 2 bases, J shed 0 bases, and the junction held 11 bases outside the gene matches. Per germline, CDR1 LNHDA and CDR2 SQIVND (reference sequence). This CDR3 spans 19 amino acids.

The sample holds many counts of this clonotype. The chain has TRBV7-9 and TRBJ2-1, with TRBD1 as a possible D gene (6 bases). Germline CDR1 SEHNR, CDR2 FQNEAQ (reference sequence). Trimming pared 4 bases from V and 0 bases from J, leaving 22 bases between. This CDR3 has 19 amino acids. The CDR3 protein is CASSSTNRVSRSSYNEQFF. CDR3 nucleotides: TGTGCCAGCAGCTCCACAAACAGGGTTAGTCGGAGCTCCTACAATGAGCAGTTCTTC.

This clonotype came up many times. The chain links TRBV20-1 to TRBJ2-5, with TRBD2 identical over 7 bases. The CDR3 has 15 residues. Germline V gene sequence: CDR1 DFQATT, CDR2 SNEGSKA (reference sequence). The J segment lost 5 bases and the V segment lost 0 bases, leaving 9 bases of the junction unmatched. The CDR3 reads CSARDAGVPRETQYF. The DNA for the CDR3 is TGCAGTGCTAGAGATGCGGGAGTTCCCCGGGAGACCCAGTACTTC.

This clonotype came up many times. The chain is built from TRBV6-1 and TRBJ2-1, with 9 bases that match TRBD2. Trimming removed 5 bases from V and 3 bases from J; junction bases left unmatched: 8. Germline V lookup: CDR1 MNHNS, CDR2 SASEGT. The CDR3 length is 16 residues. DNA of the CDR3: TGTGCCAGCAGTTCGATAGCGGGAGTTCGCTACAATGAGCAGTTCTTC. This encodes CASSSIAGVRYNEQFF.

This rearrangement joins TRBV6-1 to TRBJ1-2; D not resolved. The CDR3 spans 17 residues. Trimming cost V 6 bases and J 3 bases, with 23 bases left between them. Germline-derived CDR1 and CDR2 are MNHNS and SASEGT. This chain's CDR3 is CASRGMGSTANYYGYTF. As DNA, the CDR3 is TGTGCCAGCAGGGGAATGGGATCGACTGCCAATTACTATGGCTACACCTTC.

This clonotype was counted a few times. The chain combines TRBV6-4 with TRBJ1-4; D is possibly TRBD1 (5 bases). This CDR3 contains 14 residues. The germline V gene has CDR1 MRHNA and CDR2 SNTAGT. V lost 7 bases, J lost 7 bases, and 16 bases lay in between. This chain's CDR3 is CASTRTSDTEKLFF. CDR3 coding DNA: TGTGCCAGCACCCGGACATCGGACACTGAAAAACTGTTTTTT.

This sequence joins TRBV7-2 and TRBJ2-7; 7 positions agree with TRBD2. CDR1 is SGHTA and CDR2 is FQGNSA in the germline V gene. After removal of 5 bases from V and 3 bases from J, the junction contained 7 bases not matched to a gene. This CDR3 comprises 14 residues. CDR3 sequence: CASSPTSVNYEQYF. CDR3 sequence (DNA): TGTGCCAGCAGCCCTACTAGCGTTAACTACGAGCAGTACTTC.

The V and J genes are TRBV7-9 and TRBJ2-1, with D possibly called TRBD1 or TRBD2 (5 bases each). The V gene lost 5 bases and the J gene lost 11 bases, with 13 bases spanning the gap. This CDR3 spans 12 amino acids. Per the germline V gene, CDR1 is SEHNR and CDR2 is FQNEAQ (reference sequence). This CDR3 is CASSHPGRQQFF. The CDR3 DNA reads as TGTGCCAGCAGCCACCCGGGACGCCAGCAGTTCTTC.

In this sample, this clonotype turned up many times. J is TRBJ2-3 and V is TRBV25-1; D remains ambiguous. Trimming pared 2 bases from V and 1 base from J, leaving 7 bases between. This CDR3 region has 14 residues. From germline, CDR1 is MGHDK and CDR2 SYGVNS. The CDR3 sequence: CASSESEGTDTQYF. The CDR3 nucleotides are TGTGCCAGCAGTGAAAGCGAGGGCACAGATACGCAGTATTTT.

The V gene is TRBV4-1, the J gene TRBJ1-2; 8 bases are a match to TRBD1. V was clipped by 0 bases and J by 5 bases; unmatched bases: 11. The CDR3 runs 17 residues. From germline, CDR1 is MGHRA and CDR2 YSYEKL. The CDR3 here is CASSQDNSGQGRYGYTF. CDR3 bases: TGCGCCAGCAGCCAAGATAATTCAGGACAGGGACGATATGGCTACACCTTC.

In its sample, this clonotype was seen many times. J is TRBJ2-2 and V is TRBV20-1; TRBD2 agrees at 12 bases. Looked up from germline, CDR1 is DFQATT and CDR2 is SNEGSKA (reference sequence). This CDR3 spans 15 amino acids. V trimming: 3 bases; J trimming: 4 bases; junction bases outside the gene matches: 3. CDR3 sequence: CSASTSGRITGELFF. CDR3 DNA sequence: TGCAGTGCTAGCACTAGCGGGAGGATCACCGGGGAGCTGTTTTTT.

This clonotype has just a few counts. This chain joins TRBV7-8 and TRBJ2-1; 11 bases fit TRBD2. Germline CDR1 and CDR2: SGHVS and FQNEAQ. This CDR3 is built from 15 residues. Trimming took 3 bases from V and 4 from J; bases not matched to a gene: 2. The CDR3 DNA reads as TGTGCCAGCAGCTTTGCTAGCGGGGGGTACAATGAGCAGTTCTTC. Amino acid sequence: CASSFASGGYNEQFF.

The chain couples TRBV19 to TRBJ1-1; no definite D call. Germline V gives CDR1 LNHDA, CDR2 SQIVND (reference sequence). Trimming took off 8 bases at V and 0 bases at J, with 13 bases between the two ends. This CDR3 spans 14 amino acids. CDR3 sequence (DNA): TGTGCCAGTGCGGTGGTAGGGTTGAACACTGAAGCTTTCTTT. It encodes CASAVVGLNTEAFF.

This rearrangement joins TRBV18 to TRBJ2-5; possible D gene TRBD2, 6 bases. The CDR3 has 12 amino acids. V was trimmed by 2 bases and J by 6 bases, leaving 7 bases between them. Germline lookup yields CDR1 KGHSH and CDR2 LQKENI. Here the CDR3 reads CASSPGGKTQYF. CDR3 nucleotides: TGTGCCAGCTCACCAGGGGGGAAGACCCAGTACTTC.

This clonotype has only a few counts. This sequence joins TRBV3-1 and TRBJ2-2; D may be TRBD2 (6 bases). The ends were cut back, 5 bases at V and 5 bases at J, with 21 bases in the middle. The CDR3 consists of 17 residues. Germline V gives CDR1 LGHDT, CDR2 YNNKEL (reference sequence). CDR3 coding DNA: TGTGCCAGCAGCAAACTTTTGAGGGAGGCAGGGACCGGGGAGCTGTTTTTT. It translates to CASSKLLREAGTGELFF.

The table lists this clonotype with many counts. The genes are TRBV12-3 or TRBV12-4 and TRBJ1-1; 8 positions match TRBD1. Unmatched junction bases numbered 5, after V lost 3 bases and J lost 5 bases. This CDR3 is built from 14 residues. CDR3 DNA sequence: TGTGCCAGCAGTTTGTGGACAGGGAGGACTGAAGCTTTCTTT. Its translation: CASSLWTGRTEAFF.

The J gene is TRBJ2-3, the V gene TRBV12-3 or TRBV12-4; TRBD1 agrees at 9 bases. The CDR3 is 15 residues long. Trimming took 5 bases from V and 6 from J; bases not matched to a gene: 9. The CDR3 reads CASSGQGPARDTQYF. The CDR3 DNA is TGTGCCAGCAGTGGACAGGGGCCGGCGAGGGATACGCAGTATTTT.

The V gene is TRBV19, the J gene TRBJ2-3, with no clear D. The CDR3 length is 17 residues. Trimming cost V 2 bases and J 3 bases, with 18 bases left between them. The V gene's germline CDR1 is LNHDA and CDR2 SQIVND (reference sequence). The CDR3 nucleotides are TGTGCCAGTAGTATACCGTTCCAGTTAGGATCAACAGATACGCAGTATTTT. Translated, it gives CASSIPFQLGSTDTQYF.

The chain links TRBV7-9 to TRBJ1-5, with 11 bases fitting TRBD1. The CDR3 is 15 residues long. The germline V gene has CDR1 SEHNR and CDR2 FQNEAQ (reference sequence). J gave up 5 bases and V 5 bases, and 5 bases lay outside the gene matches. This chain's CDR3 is CASSPGQGAYQPQHF. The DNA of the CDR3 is TGTGCCAGCAGCCCTGGACAGGGGGCATATCAGCCCCAGCATTTT.